These 27 T cell receptor beta chains originate from one sample sequenced in a study of radiation and T cells in renal cell carcinoma. Sequenced by immunoSEQ multiplex PCR; TCRdb stores in-frame clones only, minus some. The data hold about 34,000 clones, with about 85% observed a single time. Time point meaning: blood 4 weeks post-SBRT, at nephrectomy. Treatment indicated: 15 Gy SBRT to primary tumor, nephrectomy 4 weeks later. Sequenced here: blood, sampled from a patient whose treatment included radiotherapy and nephrectomy. The receptors derive from a man aged 55 to 70 with renal cell carcinoma.

The V gene is TRBV7-9, the J gene TRBJ2-7; D gene uncertain. The CDR3 runs to 13 residues. CDR1 and CDR2 (germline): SEHNR, FQNEAQ (reference sequence). Trimming took off 1 base at V and 3 bases at J, with 7 bases between the two ends. The CDR3 sequence is CASSLGLHYEQYF. The DNA for the CDR3 is TGTGCCAGCAGCTTAGGACTTCACTACGAGCAGTACTTC.

The chain has TRBV5-5 and TRBJ1-4; possibly TRBD1 for D (5 bases). Trimming took 0 bases from V and 5 from J, leaving 8 bases between them. The CDR3 consists of 14 residues. The germline V gene encodes CDR1 SGHKS and CDR2 YYEKEE (reference sequence). The CDR3 coding sequence is TGTGCCAGCAGCTTGGGGGGGAGGAATGAAAAACTGTTTTTT. Translated: CASSLGGRNEKLFF.

CDR3 in DNA: TGTGCCAGCAGCACTCACAGGGGGGGCAATCAGCCCCAGCATTTT. Amino acids: CASSTHRGGNQPQHF. The gene calls are TRBV6-5 and TRBJ1-5; TRBD1 agrees at 8 bases. The CDR3 is 15 residues long. Germline V CDR1 and CDR2: MNHEY, SVGAGI. V was pared by 6 bases and J by 2 bases, with 6 bases of the junction left unmatched.

This chain joins TRBV2 and TRBJ2-7; possibly TRBD2 for D (6 bases). Germline CDR1 SNHLY, CDR2 FYNNEI. The V gene lost 3 bases and the J gene lost 4 bases, with 13 bases spanning the gap. The CDR3 has 14 residues. The CDR3 DNA is TGTGCCAGCAGTGATGTGGAGGGTCCGTACGAGCAGTACTTC. Translated, it gives CASSDVEGPYEQYF.

The V gene is TRBV19, the J gene TRBJ2-7; 10 positions match TRBD1. The CDR3 has 15 residues. V dropped 6 bases and J dropped 6; count of bases not matched to a gene: 11. Per the germline V gene, CDR1 is LNHDA and CDR2 is SQIVND (reference sequence). The CDR3 DNA reads TGTGCCAGTAGCCTCGACGGGACAGGGGTGGGCGAGCAGTACTTC. It yields the protein CASSLDGTGVGEQYF.

This rearrangement joins TRBV7-9 to TRBJ2-1; D remains unclear. The ends were cut back, 4 bases at V and 5 bases at J, with 0 bases in the middle. CDR3 length: 10 residues. The germline V gene encodes CDR1 SEHNR and CDR2 FQNEAQ (reference sequence). CDR3 sequence (DNA): TGTGCCAGCAGCTACAATGAGCAGTTCTTC. Translated, it gives CASSYNEQFF.

This chain uses TRBV5-6 with TRBJ1-1; D is unresolved. The CDR3 totals 12 residues. Per germline, CDR1 SGHDT and CDR2 YYEEEE. V was pared by 4 bases and J by 2 bases, with 6 bases between. CDR3 in DNA: TGTGCCAGCAGCATGGGAAACACTGAAGCTTTCTTT. It encodes CASSMGNTEAFF.

V gene TRBV2 combines with J gene TRBJ1-2; a weak D match, TRBD1 (6 bases). Germline lookup yields CDR1 SNHLY and CDR2 FYNNEI. V was cut by 3 bases and J by 4 bases, with 12 bases left in between. This CDR3 spans 14 amino acids. The CDR3 reads CASSDWGAGYGYTF. In DNA form, the CDR3 reads TGTGCCAGCAGTGATTGGGGGGCTGGCTATGGCTACACCTTC.

The chain carries TRBV7-9 and TRBJ2-1, with 16 positions matching TRBD2. Germline loops: CDR1 SEHNR, CDR2 FQNEAQ (reference sequence). CDR3 length: 18 residues. J was trimmed by 3 bases and V by 5 bases; bases with no gene match: 7. The CDR3 DNA reads TGTGCCAGCAGCGCCGGGACTAGCGGGAGGGAGGTCTACAATGAGCAGTTCTTC. It yields the protein CASSAGTSGREVYNEQFF.

This chain links TRBV29-1 with TRBJ2-1; TRBD2 matches 11 bases. V lost 7 bases, J lost 3 bases, and 8 bases stayed unmatched. The CDR3 has 15 amino acids. Germline CDR1 and CDR2: SQVTM and ANQGSEA. CDR3 amino acids: CSARRLAGSYNEQFF. The CDR3 nucleotides are TGCAGCGCCAGGCGACTAGCGGGGAGCTACAATGAGCAGTTCTTC.

The CDR3 is CASNKAGLAALDTQYF. The CDR3 nucleotides read TGTGCCAGTAATAAGGCGGGACTAGCGGCCCTAGATACGCAGTATTTT. The chain employs TRBV19 and TRBJ2-3; 11 nucleotides line up with TRBD2. Germline CDR1 is LNHDA and CDR2 is SQIVND (reference sequence). With 7 bases clipped from V and 5 bases from J, the junction kept 11 bases outside the gene matches. The CDR3 covers 16 residues.

The chain carries TRBV2 and TRBJ2-7, with unresolved D. This CDR3 is 15 amino acids long. Germline CDR1 and CDR2: SNHLY and FYNNEI. The ends were cut back, 6 bases at V and 2 bases at J, with 17 bases in the middle. The DNA of the CDR3 is TGTGCCAGCAGACCTGATGGTTTAGGGACCTACGAGCAGTACTTC. It specifies CASRPDGLGTYEQYF.

The chain uses TRBV10-2 and TRBJ1-3; no clear D gene. V lost 0 bases and J 2 bases, leaving 11 bases between the germline ends. From germline, CDR1 is WSHSY and CDR2 SAAADI. The CDR3 has 16 amino acids. CDR3 sequence (DNA): TGCGCCAGCAGTGAGTCTCCCGAGATAGCTGGAAACACCATATATTTT. Its translation is CASSESPEIAGNTIYF.

CDR3 DNA sequence: TGCGCCAGCAGCCAAGATATGCGGGGGGGGTATGGCTACACCTTC. Translation: CASSQDMRGGYGYTF. This sequence joins TRBV4-1 and TRBJ1-2; D is perhaps TRBD1 (5 bases). CDR1 and CDR2 from the germline V gene are MGHRA and YSYEKL. The CDR3 consists of 15 residues. V lost 0 bases to trimming and J lost 5 bases, with 13 bases between them.

V usage is TRBV6-1 and J usage is TRBJ1-2; 8 bases are a match to TRBD1. Trimming took 8 bases from V and 3 from J; bases not matched to a gene: 11. The CDR3 totals 15 residues. Germline CDR1 is MNHNS and CDR2 is SASEGT. The CDR3 spells CASGRNRGWDYGYTF. CDR3 coding DNA: TGTGCCAGCGGTAGAAACAGGGGGTGGGACTATGGCTACACCTTC.

The chain employs TRBV5-4 and TRBJ1-1; D perhaps matches TRBD1 (5 bases). V was clipped by 1 base and J by 4 bases, with 11 bases between them. The length of the CDR3 is 14 residues. Germline CDR1 and CDR2: SGHNT and YYREEE (reference sequence). As DNA, the CDR3 is TGTGCCAGCAGCTTGTCCGGGGGAGGCACTGAAGCTTTCTTT. Translated: CASSLSGGGTEAFF.

V gene TRBV7-8 combines with J gene TRBJ2-7; D possibly corresponds to TRBD1 (6 bases). Germline V gene data show CDR1 as SGHVS and CDR2 as FQNEAQ. V was clipped by 5 bases and J by 5 bases, with 22 bases between them. This CDR3 has 16 residues. The CDR3 region has the DNA TGTGCCAGCAGCGGGGGCAGGGCCGGCGGCTACCACGAGCAGTACTTC. It codes for CASSGGRAGGYHEQYF.

V usage is TRBV2 and J usage is TRBJ2-2; TRBD2 matches 8 bases. The CDR3 is 14 amino acids. CDR1 is SNHLY, CDR2 FYNNEI, per germline. Trimming removed 8 bases from V and 2 bases from J; junction bases left unmatched: 4. Written as DNA, the CDR3 is TGTGCCAGCCTCGGGAGGGATAACACCGGGGAGCTGTTTTTT. Residues: CASLGRDNTGELFF.

This clone was counted a single time. V and J are TRBV5-5 and TRBJ1-5; the D is unclear. CDR1 is SGHKS and CDR2 is YYEKEE in the germline V gene (reference sequence). CDR3 length: 14 residues. V dropped 0 bases and J dropped 1 base, with 5 bases sitting between them. CDR3: CASSLAPSNQPQHF. In DNA, the CDR3 is TGTGCCAGCAGCTTGGCCCCAAGCAATCAGCCCCAGCATTTT.

The chain carries TRBV9 and TRBJ2-3; perhaps TRBD2 as D (7 bases). This CDR3 comprises 18 residues. Per germline, CDR1 SGDLS and CDR2 YYNGEE. The V end lost 3 bases, the J end lost 2 bases, and 22 bases lay between the germline ends. This chain's CDR3 is CASSAGTGRGRDTDTQYF. The CDR3 nucleotides are TGTGCCAGCAGCGCAGGAACAGGGAGGGGTCGGGACACAGATACGCAGTATTTT.

V gene TRBV5-6 combines with J gene TRBJ1-4; 7 nucleotides line up with TRBD1. After removal of 5 bases from V and 2 bases from J, the junction contained 9 bases not matched to a gene. Germline CDR1 and CDR2: SGHDT and YYEEEE. The CDR3 totals 16 residues. DNA for the CDR3: TGTGCCAGCAGTCCTAGGACAGGTTTGACTAATGAAAAACTGTTTTTT. Its protein product is CASSPRTGLTNEKLFF.

The chain couples TRBV2 to TRBJ1-5, with 8 bases identical to TRBD1. The CDR3 spans 14 residues. Germline CDR1 SNHLY, CDR2 FYNNEI. With V trimmed by 6 bases and J by 4 bases, 5 bases remained unmatched. The chain's CDR3 is CASSAGGVNQPQHF. CDR3 DNA sequence: TGTGCCAGCAGCGCAGGGGGCGTAAATCAGCCCCAGCATTTT. The variable domain in full, completed from reference TRBV2 and TRBJ1-5, reads EPEVTQTPSHQVTQMGQEVILRCVPISNHLYFYWYRQILGQKVEFLVSFYNNEISEKSEIFDDQFSVERPDGSNFTLKIRSTKLEDSAMYFCASSAGGVNQPQHFGDGTRLSIL.

The V gene is TRBV7-8, the J gene TRBJ1-1; perhaps TRBD1 as D (5 bases). Germline CDR1 is SGHVS and CDR2 is FQNEAQ. Trimming left V 5 bases short and J 8 bases short, with 12 bases between. The CDR3 has 12 residues. CDR3: CASSNPGLEAFF. Here the CDR3 DNA reads TGTGCCAGCAGCAATCCAGGGTTAGAAGCTTTCTTT.

The chain joins TRBV28 to TRBJ1-1, with D unclear. The V gene's germline CDR1 is MDHEN and CDR2 SYDVKM. The V end was cut by 9 bases, the J end by 11 bases, with 25 bases between. The CDR3 runs to 14 residues. The CDR3 loop reads CASRIFGVLDVAFF. The CDR3, as DNA: TGTGCCAGTCGCATATTCGGGGTACTTGATGTGGCTTTCTTT.

J is TRBJ1-1 and V is TRBV5-1, with 8 positions matching TRBD1. Germline V gene sequence: CDR1 SGHRS, CDR2 YFSETQ. J was trimmed by 4 bases and V by 1 base; bases with no gene match: 18. The CDR3 loop spans 19 amino acids. CDR3 sequence reads: CASSLRLIDRGGGGTEAFF. The CDR3 coding sequence is TGCGCCAGCAGCTTGAGACTTATAGACAGGGGAGGCGGGGGCACTGAAGCTTTCTTT. The full variable domain, its missing parts supplied by reference TRBV5-1 and TRBJ1-1, is KAGVTQTPRYLIKTRGQQVTLSCSPISGHRSVSWYQQTPGQGLQFLFEYFSETQRNKGNFPGRFSGRQFSNSRSEMNVSTLELGDSALYLCASSLRLIDRGGGGTEAFFGQGTRLTVV.

The chain links TRBV6-5 to TRBJ2-1; the match to TRBD2 covers 7 bases. With V trimmed by 7 bases and J by 8 bases, 8 bases remained unmatched. Looked up from germline, CDR1 is MNHEY and CDR2 is SVGAGI. This CDR3 region has 13 residues. This CDR3 is CASNAGALDEQFF. CDR3 DNA sequence: TGTGCCAGCAATGCGGGAGCCTTGGATGAGCAGTTCTTC.

The CDR3 DNA reads as TGCGCCAGCAGCGTGGCAGACTCTGGAAACACCATATATTTT. Translated, it gives CASSVADSGNTIYF. The chain is built from TRBV5-1 and TRBJ1-3; D uncertain. The germline CDR1 and CDR2 sequences are SGHRS and YFSETQ. V was trimmed by 4 bases and J by 0 bases, leaving 8 bases between them. The CDR3 totals 14 residues.